The entry below describes one T cell receptor (beta chain). There are many counts of this clonotype. Its antigen is still unknown. Base qualities are not provided; no much larger clone lies one nucleotide away. TCRdb records Illumina HiSeq 1500 as the sequencer. TCRdb applied fastp at Q25 and MiXCR to the public reads, then kept only in-frame beta chains. Entries are consolidated by CDR3 protein sequence, retaining the most common genes and DNA. Present in this sample are over 150,000 distinct CDR3 sequences, roughly 19% of which were seen just once. Clones ranked in the top ten supply 2.5% to 3% of the sample. These data belong to a study of T cell repertoires in cytomegalovirus infection (dated by TCRdb to the late 2010s). Describing the broader study: Because public TCR beta signatures pointed to carriage of CMV infection together with the matching HLA type, the HLA type of each donor mattered for the analysis.

V is trimmed back by 7 bases and J by 0 bases, and the junction contains 1 base that no gene match accounts for. There are 15 amino acids in the CDR3, from cysteine to phenylalanine inclusive. Only the CDR3 DNA stays, 45 bases, in frame from base 1. CDR1 and CDR2 were assigned from the germline V gene as SQVTM and ANQGSEA. Summary of the overall study and its limitations: The ex vivo response was dominated by HLA-C-restricted CMV-specific TCR beta clonotypes, which also provided the single most frequent clonotype in two of eight donors. Carriers of CMV infection plus the relevant HLA type were discriminated by the cumulative frequency of public TCR beta family members in the study cohort and in an independent roughly 350-donor cohort.

The sample taken for sequencing was PBMCs. The origin of this receptor is a human donor in good health (CMV status not recorded). Some clones in this sample may be carry-over from other donors' samples. The chain is encoded by TRBV29-1 joined to TRBJ2-1; the central 15 bases match TRBD2. CDR3 reads: CSGGLAGGSYNEQFF. The nucleotide sequence is given as TGCAGCGGGGGACTAGCGGGGGGCTCCTACAATGAGCAGTTCTTC.